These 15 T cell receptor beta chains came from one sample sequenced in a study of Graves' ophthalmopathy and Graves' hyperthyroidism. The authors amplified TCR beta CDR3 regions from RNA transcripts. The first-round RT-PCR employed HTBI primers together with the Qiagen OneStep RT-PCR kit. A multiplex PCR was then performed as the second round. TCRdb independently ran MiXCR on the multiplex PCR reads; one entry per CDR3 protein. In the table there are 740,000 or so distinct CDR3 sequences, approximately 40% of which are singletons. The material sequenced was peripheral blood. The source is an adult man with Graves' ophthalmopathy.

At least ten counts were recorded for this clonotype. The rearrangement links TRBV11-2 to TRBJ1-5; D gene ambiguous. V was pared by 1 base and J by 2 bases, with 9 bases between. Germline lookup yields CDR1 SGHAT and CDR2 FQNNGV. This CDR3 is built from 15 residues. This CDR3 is CASSLGRPGNQPQHF. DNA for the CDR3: TGTGCCAGCAGCTTAGGAAGACCGGGCAATCAGCCCCAGCATTTT.

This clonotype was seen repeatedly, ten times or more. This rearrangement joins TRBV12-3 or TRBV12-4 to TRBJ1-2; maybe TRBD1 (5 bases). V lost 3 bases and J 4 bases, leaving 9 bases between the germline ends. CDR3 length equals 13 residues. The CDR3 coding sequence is TGTGCCAGCAGTTTGAGGGGAGGCTATGGCTACACCTTC. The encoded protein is CASSLRGGYGYTF.

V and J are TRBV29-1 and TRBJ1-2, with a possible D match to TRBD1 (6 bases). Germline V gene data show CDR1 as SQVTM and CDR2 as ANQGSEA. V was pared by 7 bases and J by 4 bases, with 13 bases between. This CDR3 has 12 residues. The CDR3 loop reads CSDATGVYGYTF. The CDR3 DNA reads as TGCAGCGACGCGACAGGCGTCTATGGCTACACCTTC.

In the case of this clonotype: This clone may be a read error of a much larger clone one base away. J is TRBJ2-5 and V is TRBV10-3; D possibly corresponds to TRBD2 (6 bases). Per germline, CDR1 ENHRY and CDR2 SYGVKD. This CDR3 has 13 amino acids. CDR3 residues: CASSESGWEAQYF. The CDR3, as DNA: TGTGCCAGCAGTGAGTCCGGGTGGGAGGCCCAGTACTTC.

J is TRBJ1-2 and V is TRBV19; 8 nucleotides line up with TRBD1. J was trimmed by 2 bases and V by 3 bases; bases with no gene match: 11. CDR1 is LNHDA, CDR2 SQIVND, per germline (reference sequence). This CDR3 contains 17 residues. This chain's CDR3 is CASSIPRRGRINYGYTF. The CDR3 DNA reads TGTGCCAGTAGTATTCCACGCAGGGGGCGTATCAACTATGGCTACACCTTC.

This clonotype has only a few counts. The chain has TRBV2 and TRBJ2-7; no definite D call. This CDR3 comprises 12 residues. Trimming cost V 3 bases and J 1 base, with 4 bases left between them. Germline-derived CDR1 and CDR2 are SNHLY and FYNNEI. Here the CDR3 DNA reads TGTGCCAGCAGTGATCAGTCCTACGAGCAGTACTTC. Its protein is CASSDQSYEQYF.

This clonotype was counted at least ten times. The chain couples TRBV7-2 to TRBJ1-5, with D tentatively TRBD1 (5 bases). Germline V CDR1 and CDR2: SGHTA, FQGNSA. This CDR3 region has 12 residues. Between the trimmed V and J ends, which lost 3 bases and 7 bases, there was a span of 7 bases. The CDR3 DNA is TGTGCCAGCAGCTTGACAGCCCAGCCCCAGCATTTT. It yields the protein CASSLTAQPQHF.

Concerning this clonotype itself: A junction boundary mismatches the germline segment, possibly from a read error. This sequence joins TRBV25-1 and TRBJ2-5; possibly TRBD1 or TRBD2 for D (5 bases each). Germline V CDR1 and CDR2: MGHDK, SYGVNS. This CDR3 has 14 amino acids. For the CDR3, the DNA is TGCGCCAGCAGCCAAGATCCGGGGCGTAGGACCCAGTACTTC. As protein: CASSQDPGRRTQYF. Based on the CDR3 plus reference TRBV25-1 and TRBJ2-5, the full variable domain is EADIYQTPRYLVIGTGKKITLECSQTMGHDKMYWYQQDPGMELHLIHYSYGVNSTEKGDLSSESTVSRIRTEHFPLTLESARPSHTSQYLCASSQDPGRRTQYFGPGTRLLVL.

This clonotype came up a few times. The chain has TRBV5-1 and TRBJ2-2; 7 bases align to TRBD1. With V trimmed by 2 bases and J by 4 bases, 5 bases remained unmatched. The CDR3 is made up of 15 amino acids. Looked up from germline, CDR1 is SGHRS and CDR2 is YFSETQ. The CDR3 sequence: CASSFGDRATGELFF. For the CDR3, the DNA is TGCGCCAGCAGCTTCGGAGACAGGGCCACCGGGGAGCTGTTTTTT.

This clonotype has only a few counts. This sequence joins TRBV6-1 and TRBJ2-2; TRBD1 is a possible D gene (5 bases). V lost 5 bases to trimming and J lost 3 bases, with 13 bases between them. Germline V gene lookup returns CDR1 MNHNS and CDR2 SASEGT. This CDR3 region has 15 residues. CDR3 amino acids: CASSYSGPHTGELFF. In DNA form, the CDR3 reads TGTGCCAGCAGTTACTCAGGGCCCCACACCGGGGAGCTGTTTTTT.

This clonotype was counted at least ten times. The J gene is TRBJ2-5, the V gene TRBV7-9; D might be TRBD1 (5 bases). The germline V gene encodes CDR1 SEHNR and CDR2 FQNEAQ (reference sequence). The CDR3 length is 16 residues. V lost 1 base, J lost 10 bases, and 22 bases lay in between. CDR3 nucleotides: TGTGCCAGCAGCTTAGAAAGGGTCAGGGCCCCACTGGACCAGTACTTC. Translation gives CASSLERVRAPLDQYF. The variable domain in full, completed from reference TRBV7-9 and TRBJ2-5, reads DTGVSQNPRHKITKRGQNVTFRCDPISEHNRLYWYRQTLGQGPEFLTYFQNEAQLEKSRLLSDRFSAERPKGSFSTLEIQRTEQGDSAMYLCASSLERVRAPLDQYFGPGTRLLVL.

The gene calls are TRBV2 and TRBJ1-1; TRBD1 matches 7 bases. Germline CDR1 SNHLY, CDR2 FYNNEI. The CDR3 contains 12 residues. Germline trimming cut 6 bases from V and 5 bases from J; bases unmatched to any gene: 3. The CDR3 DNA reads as TGTGCCAGCAGGGAACAGGGGACTGAAGCTTTCTTT. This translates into CASREQGTEAFF. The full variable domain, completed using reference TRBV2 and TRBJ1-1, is EPEVTQTPSHQVTQMGQEVILRCVPISNHLYFYWYRQILGQKVEFLVSFYNNEISEKSEIFDDQFSVERPDGSNFTLKIRSTKLEDSAMYFCASREQGTEAFFGQGTRLTVV.

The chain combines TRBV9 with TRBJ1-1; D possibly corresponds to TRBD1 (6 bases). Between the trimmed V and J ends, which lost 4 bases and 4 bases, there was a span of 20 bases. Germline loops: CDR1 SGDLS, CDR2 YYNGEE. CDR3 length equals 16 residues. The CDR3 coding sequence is TGTGCCAGCAGCTTAGATACGGGGGCGAGGGGCACTGAAGCTTTCTTT. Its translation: CASSLDTGARGTEAFF. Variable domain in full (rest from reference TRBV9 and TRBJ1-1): DSGVTQTPKHLITATGQRVTLRCSPRSGDLSVYWYQQSLDQGLQFLIQYYNGEERAKGNILERFSAQQFPDLHSELNLSSLELGDSALYFCASSLDTGARGTEAFFGQGTRLTVV.

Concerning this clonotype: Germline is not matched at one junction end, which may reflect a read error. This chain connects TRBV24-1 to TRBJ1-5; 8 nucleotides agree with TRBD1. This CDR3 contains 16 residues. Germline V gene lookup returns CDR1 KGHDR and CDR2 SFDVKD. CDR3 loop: CASSSHRQGRNQPQHF. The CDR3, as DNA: TGTGCCAGCAGTTCGCACAGACAGGGGCGCAATCAGCCCCAGCATTTT.

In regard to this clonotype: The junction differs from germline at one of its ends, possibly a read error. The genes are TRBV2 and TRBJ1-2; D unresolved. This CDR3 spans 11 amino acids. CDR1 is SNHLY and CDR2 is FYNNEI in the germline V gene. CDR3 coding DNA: TGTACCAGCAGTGAAGCGCGCGGCTACACCTTC. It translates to CTSSEARGYTF. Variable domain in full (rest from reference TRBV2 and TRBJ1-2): EPEVTQTPSHQVTQMGQEVILRCVPISNHLYFYWYRQILGQKVEFLVSFYNNEISEKSEIFDDQFSVERPDGSNFTLKIRSTKLEDSAMYFCTSSEARGYTFGSGTRLTVV.